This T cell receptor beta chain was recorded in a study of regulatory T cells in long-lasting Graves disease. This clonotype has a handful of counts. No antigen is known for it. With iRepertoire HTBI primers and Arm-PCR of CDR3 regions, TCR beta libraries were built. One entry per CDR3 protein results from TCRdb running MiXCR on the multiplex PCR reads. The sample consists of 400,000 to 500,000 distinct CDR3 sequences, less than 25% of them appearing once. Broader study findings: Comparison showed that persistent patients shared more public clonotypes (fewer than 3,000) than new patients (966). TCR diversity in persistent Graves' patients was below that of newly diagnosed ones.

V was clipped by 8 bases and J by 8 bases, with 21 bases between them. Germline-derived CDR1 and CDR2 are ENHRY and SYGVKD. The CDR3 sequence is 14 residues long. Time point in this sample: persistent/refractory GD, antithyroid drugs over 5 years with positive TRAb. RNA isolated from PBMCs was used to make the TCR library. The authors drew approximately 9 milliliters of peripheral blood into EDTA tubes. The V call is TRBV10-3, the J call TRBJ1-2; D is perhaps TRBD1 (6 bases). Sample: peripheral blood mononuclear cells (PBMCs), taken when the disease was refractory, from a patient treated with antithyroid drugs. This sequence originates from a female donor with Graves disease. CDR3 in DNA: TGTGCCATCCTACAGGGTGGGGCCTTTGACGGCTACACCTTC. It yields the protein CAILQGGAFDGYTF.